Each of the 26 T cell receptor beta chains below was sequenced from the same sample in a study of blood T cell repertoires in COVID-19. The repertoire was sequenced with immunoSEQ multiplex PCR; TCRdb's copy has only in-frame clones and lacks some. The table records 75,000 to 90,000 clones, approximately 89% of them present only once. Specimen: peripheral blood. These receptors were collected from a human donor in a cohort sampled during active COVID-19.

This chain joins TRBV7-3 and TRBJ2-2; D remains ambiguous. Trimming took off 2 bases at V and 4 bases at J, with 11 bases between the two ends. The CDR3 is made up of 15 amino acids. CDR1 is SGHTA and CDR2 is FQGTGA in the germline V gene. The CDR3 bases are TGTGCCAGCAGCTTAGGGCAGATGGGCACCGGGGAGCTGTTTTTT. Translated, it gives CASSLGQMGTGELFF.

This rearrangement joins TRBV7-6 to TRBJ1-1; D not resolved. The CDR3 sequence is 15 residues long. Trimming stripped 1 base from V and 0 bases from J, with 9 bases between. The germline gives CDR1 SGHVS, CDR2 FNYEAQ. The chain's CDR3 is CASSLVRHLNTEAFF. The CDR3 nucleotides are TGTGCCAGCAGCTTAGTCAGGCATTTGAACACTGAAGCTTTCTTT. Filled out from reference TRBV7-6 and TRBJ1-1, the complete variable domain reads GAGVSQSPRYKVTKRGQDVALRCDPISGHVSLYWYRQALGQGPEFLTYFNYEAQQDKSGLPNDRFSAERPEGSISTLTIQRTEQRDSAMYRCASSLVRHLNTEAFFGQGTRLTVV.

The chain combines TRBV10-2 with TRBJ1-4; 10 bases line up with TRBD1. V gave up 6 bases and J gave up 6 bases; unmatched junction bases: 7. Germline V gene lookup returns CDR1 WSHSY and CDR2 SAAADI. The CDR3 totals 15 residues. CDR3 loop: CASSADRGPYEKLFF. CDR3 bases: TGCGCCAGCAGCGCTGACAGGGGGCCCTATGAAAAACTGTTTTTT.

This clone was seen just once. This CDR3 reads CATSPGDPNEQFF. The CDR3, as DNA: TGTGCCACCAGTCCAGGGGACCCCAATGAGCAGTTCTTC. V is TRBV24-1 and J is TRBJ2-1; D perhaps matches TRBD1 (6 bases). Germline values: CDR1 KGHDR, CDR2 SFDVKD. The V end was cut by 6 bases, the J end by 6 bases, with 11 bases between. The CDR3 spans 13 residues.

This chain uses TRBV24-1 with TRBJ1-1; tentative D call: TRBD1 (5 bases). The CDR3 runs 13 residues. Germline V CDR1 and CDR2: KGHDR, SFDVKD. Trimming removed 7 bases from V and 0 bases from J, with 8 bases in between. The CDR3 loop reads CATRDNMNTEAFF. CDR3 nucleotides: TGTGCCACCAGGGACAACATGAACACTGAAGCTTTCTTT.

This rearrangement joins TRBV10-1 to TRBJ2-7; the D gene is possibly TRBD1 (5 bases). V was cut by 0 bases and J by 3 bases, with 9 bases left in between. In germline, CDR1 is WNHNN, CDR2 SYGVQD (reference sequence). This CDR3 contains 14 residues. The CDR3 reads CASSESWQGYEQYF. CDR3 sequence (DNA): TGCGCCAGCAGTGAGTCCTGGCAGGGCTACGAGCAGTACTTC.

V is TRBV7-2 and J is TRBJ1-1; the D is unclear. Looked up from germline, CDR1 is SGHTA and CDR2 is FQGNSA. CDR3 length: 14 residues. The germline V and J ends were trimmed by 2 bases and 0 bases, with 7 bases remaining between them. The CDR3 here is CASSLLRVNTEAFF. The CDR3 coding sequence is TGTGCCAGCAGCTTACTGAGGGTGAACACTGAAGCTTTCTTT. The full variable domain, with the rest looked up from reference TRBV7-2 and TRBJ1-1, is GAGVSQSPSNKVTEKGKDVELRCDPISGHTALYWYRQSLGQGLEFLIYFQGNSAPDKSGLPSDRFSAERTGGSVSTLTIQRTQQEDSAVYLCASSLLRVNTEAFFGQGTRLTVV.

The chain joins TRBV7-2 to TRBJ1-1, with a tentative D call TRBD1 (5 bases). CDR3 length: 13 residues. Germline assignment: CDR1 SGHTA and CDR2 FQGNSA. With 4 bases removed from V and 5 bases from J, the gap between germline ends came to 11 bases. The CDR3 sequence is CASSSQGLTEAFF. The CDR3 region has the DNA TGTGCCAGCAGCTCCCAGGGACTTACTGAAGCTTTCTTT.

The rearrangement links TRBV7-2 to TRBJ1-5; weak D call: TRBD1 (5 bases). The V end was cut by 5 bases, the J end by 0 bases, with 11 bases between. The V gene's germline CDR1 is SGHTA and CDR2 FQGNSA. The CDR3 has 15 residues. The CDR3 loop reads CASSPSRASNQPQHF. CDR3 coding DNA: TGTGCCAGCAGCCCCTCCAGGGCTAGCAATCAGCCCCAGCATTTT. Full variable domain (outside the CDR3, taken from reference TRBV7-2 and TRBJ1-5): GAGVSQSPSNKVTEKGKDVELRCDPISGHTALYWYRQSLGQGLEFLIYFQGNSAPDKSGLPSDRFSAERTGGSVSTLTIQRTQQEDSAVYLCASSPSRASNQPQHFGDGTRLSIL.

The chain recombines TRBV30 with TRBJ1-2, with D hard to call. The CDR3 runs to 11 residues. Germline V lookup: CDR1 GTSNPN, CDR2 SVGIG (reference sequence). V lost 0 bases and J 5 bases, leaving 4 bases between the germline ends. The CDR3 region is CAWSVGYGYTF. In DNA form, the CDR3 reads TGTGCCTGGAGTGTCGGGTATGGCTACACCTTC. Full variable domain (remainder filled in from reference TRBV30 and TRBJ1-2): SQTIHQWPATLVQPVGSPLSLECTVEGTSNPNLYWYRQAAGRGLQLLFYSVGIGQISSEVPQNLSASRPQDRQFILSSKKLLLSDSGFYLCAWSVGYGYTFGSGTRLTVV.

The chain recombines TRBV2 with TRBJ2-1; no definite D call. V gave up 0 bases and J gave up 4 bases, with 13 bases separating them. The CDR3 covers 16 residues. Germline CDR1 SNHLY, CDR2 FYNNEI. The CDR3 DNA follows: TGTGCCAGCAGTGAAGCGGCAGCGATCGGGTACAATGAGCAGTTCTTC. Translation: CASSEAAAIGYNEQFF.

The chain joins TRBV5-1 to TRBJ2-2; TRBD2 aligns across 8 bases. This CDR3 contains 15 residues. V shed 2 bases, J shed 7 bases, and the junction held 7 bases outside the gene matches. Germline V lookup: CDR1 SGHRS, CDR2 YFSETQ. In DNA form, the CDR3 reads TGCGCCAGCAGCTTTAGCGGGGCAGAAGGCGGGGAGCTGTTTTTT. Amino acids: CASSFSGAEGGELFF.

V and J are TRBV7-8 and TRBJ2-5, with 9 nucleotides matching TRBD1. With V trimmed by 4 bases and J by 7 bases, 19 bases remained unmatched. This CDR3 spans 18 amino acids. Per germline, CDR1 SGHVS and CDR2 FQNEAQ. The CDR3 DNA is TGTGCCAGCAGCTCTCGCTCTGGACAGGGGCGCGCTACGGGGACCCAGTACTTC. Protein: CASSSRSGQGRATGTQYF.

CDR3 sequence: CASSLSSSTNEKLFF. The CDR3 nucleotides read TGCGCCAGCAGCTTGAGTAGTTCAACTAATGAAAAACTGTTTTTT. The rearrangement links TRBV5-1 to TRBJ1-4; D is unclear. The CDR3 loop spans 15 amino acids. The V end was cut by 1 base, the J end by 0 bases, with 7 bases between. CDR1 and CDR2 from the germline V gene are SGHRS and YFSETQ.

The chain couples TRBV5-4 to TRBJ2-7, with 9 bases identical to TRBD2. Germline values: CDR1 SGHNT, CDR2 YYREEE (reference sequence). The CDR3 is made up of 17 amino acids. Germline trimming cut 3 bases from V and 0 bases from J; bases unmatched to any gene: 10. CDR3 sequence (DNA): TGTGCCAGCAGCTCGGGCCTAAGACTAGCGGACTCCTACGAGCAGTACTTC. As protein: CASSSGLRLADSYEQYF.

The gene calls are TRBV6-6 and TRBJ1-4; D not certain. The CDR3 extends over 14 amino acids. Germline loops: CDR1 MNHNY, CDR2 SVGAGI (reference sequence). V lost 10 bases and J 6 bases, leaving 18 bases between the germline ends. CDR3 DNA: TGTGCCACCCACCAGTGGTCGGAGGATGAAAAACTGTTTTTT. Protein: CATHQWSEDEKLFF.

V and J are TRBV4-3 and TRBJ2-3; TRBD1 is a possible D gene (5 bases). CDR3 length equals 16 residues. In germline, CDR1 is LGHNA, CDR2 YSLEER. V was cut by 2 bases and J by 0 bases, with 12 bases left in between. The DNA of the CDR3 is TGCGCCAGCAGCCAACGGACACTCCAAAGCACAGATACGCAGTATTTT. Translating it yields CASSQRTLQSTDTQYF.

V usage is TRBV11-2 and J usage is TRBJ2-5, with TRBD2 matching over 13 bases. CDR3 length: 19 amino acids. The V segment lost 2 bases and the J segment 4 bases; nucleotides outside the gene matches: 13. Germline values: CDR1 SGHAT, CDR2 FQNNGV. The CDR3 is CASSLIEPGLAGLGETQYF. CDR3 nucleotide sequence: TGTGCCAGCAGCTTAATCGAGCCGGGACTAGCGGGACTTGGAGAGACCCAGTACTTC.

The count of this clone is one. The V and J genes are TRBV14 and TRBJ1-4; TRBD1 is a possible D gene (6 bases). V gave up 4 bases and J gave up 0 bases, with 9 bases separating them. In germline, CDR1 is SGHDN, CDR2 FVKESK. The CDR3 spans 15 residues. The CDR3, as DNA: TGTGCCAGCAGCCCCAGGACAGCAACTAATGAAAAACTGTTTTTT. It translates to CASSPRTATNEKLFF.

In its sample, this clone was seen a few times. The chain is built from TRBV7-8 and TRBJ1-1; maybe TRBD1 (6 bases). CDR1 is SGHVS and CDR2 is FQNEAQ in the germline V gene. V shed 2 bases and J shed 2 bases, with 9 bases lying between them. CDR3 size: 14 residues. The CDR3 region has the DNA TGTGCCAGCAGCTTAAGGACAGCTAACACTGAAGCTTTCTTT. Protein: CASSLRTANTEAFF.

CDR3 region: CASSQEGTSYNEQFF. CDR3 nucleotides: TGCGCCAGCAGCCAAGAAGGGACTAGCTACAATGAGCAGTTCTTC. The rearrangement uses TRBV4-3 and TRBJ2-1; 8 positions agree with TRBD2. The CDR3 is 15 residues long. Per the germline V gene, CDR1 is LGHNA and CDR2 is YSLEER. The J segment lost 3 bases and the V segment lost 0 bases, leaving 1 base of the junction unmatched.

The CDR3 coding sequence is TGTGCCAGCAGCTTGACAGGTCCTCAGTCACCCCTCCACTTT. Translating gives CASSLTGPQSPLHF. The chain has TRBV7-3 and TRBJ1-6; a weak D match, TRBD1 (6 bases). The CDR3 is made up of 14 amino acids. V lost 3 bases and J 10 bases, leaving 13 bases between the germline ends. From germline, CDR1 is SGHTA and CDR2 FQGTGA.

This chain joins TRBV4-3 and TRBJ2-6, with D possibly being TRBD1 (9 bases). V lost 0 bases to trimming and J lost 0 bases, with 15 bases between them. The V gene's germline CDR1 is LGHNA and CDR2 YSLEER. The CDR3 covers 19 residues. CDR3 residues: CASSQDSGTGTSGANVLTF. The DNA of the CDR3 is TGCGCCAGCAGCCAAGATAGCGGGACAGGGACCTCTGGGGCCAACGTCCTGACTTTC.

Concerning this clone: Other DNA sequences from this sample encode an identical CDR3 as well. The chain uses TRBV5-1 and TRBJ2-3; 9 bases match TRBD1. The CDR3 loop spans 14 amino acids. The V segment lost 4 bases and the J segment 3 bases; nucleotides outside the gene matches: 3. The germline CDR1 and CDR2 sequences are SGHRS and YFSETQ. DNA of the CDR3: TGCGCCAGCAGCCTACAGGGGGCAACAGATACGCAGTATTTT. Translated: CASSLQGATDTQYF.

The J gene is TRBJ2-2, the V gene TRBV19; 8 nucleotides agree with TRBD2. Germline loops: CDR1 LNHDA, CDR2 SQIVND (reference sequence). Trimming at V came to 7 bases and at J to 0 bases, leaving 7 bases not matched to a gene. The CDR3 sequence is 16 residues long. CDR3 loop: CASISRGGPNTGELFF. DNA of the CDR3: TGTGCCAGTATATCACGGGGGGGCCCGAACACCGGGGAGCTGTTTTTT.

This clone was counted a few times. This rearrangement joins TRBV9 to TRBJ2-7; D perhaps matches TRBD1 (6 bases). The CDR3 runs to 15 residues. V lost 3 bases, J lost 6 bases, and 19 bases lay in between. Looked up from germline, CDR1 is SGDLS and CDR2 is YYNGEE. CDR3 residues: CASSAQGFSITEQYF. For the CDR3, the DNA is TGTGCCAGCAGCGCTCAGGGGTTTTCCATTACCGAGCAGTACTTC.